This T cell receptor beta chain was sequenced for a study of neoadjuvant anti-PD-1 for oral cavity cancer. Whole-study context: Nivolumab at 3 mg/kg was mostly given biweekly, three to four doses, pre-surgery. Patients without progression received a fourth nivolumab dose around day 43, then surgical resection on days 50-56. Study-wide results and caveats: Non-responders to neoadjuvant nivolumab had significantly more clonal PBMC T cells than responders.

The method was immunoSEQ multiplex PCR; TCRdb's version includes in-frame clones alone and lacks a portion of them. The repertoire consists of over 25,000 clones, with just under 80% occurring once and the leading ten covering 3.4%. The time point here: after neoadjuvant nivolumab, at surgical resection. Patients had newly diagnosed, untreated stage II-IVA oral cavity squamous cell carcinoma. V was clipped by 2 bases and J by 8 bases; unmatched bases: 8. Germline V CDR1 and CDR2: SEHNR, FQNEAQ (reference sequence). This CDR3 comprises 15 residues. Concerning this clone itself: The antigen is undetermined.

Sequencing was performed on PBMCs, taken after nivolumab (anti-PD-1) treatment. The clonotype was recovered from a person aged 35-79 years with oral cavity squamous cell carcinoma. The chain links TRBV7-9 to TRBJ2-2, with 7 bases identical to TRBD1. The CDR3: CASSLIMGQPGELFF. DNA of the CDR3: TGTGCCAGCAGCTTAATTATGGGACAGCCAGGGGAGCTGTTTTTT.